These 11 T cell receptor beta chains originate from one sample sequenced in a study of blood T cell repertoires in COVID-19. TCRdb's copy holds only in-frame clones and misses some; the assay was immunoSEQ multiplex PCR. The sample carries tens of thousands of clones, around four fifths recorded once. The material sequenced was peripheral blood. All receptors come from a woman of 80 years or more with acute or convalescent COVID-19.

The chain carries TRBV10-3 and TRBJ2-5; D is uncertain. Between the trimmed V and J ends, which lost 7 bases and 0 bases, there was a span of 6 bases. The germline V gene has CDR1 ENHRY and CDR2 SYGVKD. The length of the CDR3 is 12 residues. CDR3 in DNA: TGTGCCATCACCGACAACCAAGAGACCCAGTACTTC. It codes for CAITDNQETQYF.

This sequence joins TRBV5-1 and TRBJ2-1; D is ambiguous. Germline assignment: CDR1 SGHRS and CDR2 YFSETQ. V lost 0 bases and J 7 bases, leaving 11 bases between the germline ends. This CDR3 spans 14 amino acids. DNA for the CDR3: TGCGCCAGCAGCTTGGCCCCTGCCAGGAATGAGCAGTTCTTC. Protein sequence: CASSLAPARNEQFF.

The V and J genes are TRBV5-1 and TRBJ2-4; D might be TRBD1 (6 bases). The CDR3 extends over 16 amino acids. V was pared by 0 bases and J by 3 bases, with 13 bases between. The germline CDR1 and CDR2 sequences are SGHRS and YFSETQ. The CDR3 DNA reads TGCGCCAGCAGCTTGGGGGCCGGACAGTTCAAAAACATTCAGTACTTC. Translating gives CASSLGAGQFKNIQYF.

Only a few counts were recorded for this clone. Here the CDR3 DNA reads TGTGCCAGCAGTTCAACAGGGGGTGAACCCCTCCACTTT. It is translated as CASSSTGGEPLHF. The chain carries TRBV27 and TRBJ1-6, with TRBD1 identical over 8 bases. V was clipped by 4 bases and J by 12 bases; unmatched bases: 5. The CDR3 has 13 residues. CDR1 and CDR2 (germline): MNHEY, SMNVEV (reference sequence).

The V gene is TRBV3-1 (or the pseudogene TRBV3-2), the J gene TRBJ2-1, with D unclear. The CDR3 has 13 residues. The V gene lost 1 base and the J gene lost 10 bases, with 11 bases spanning the gap. Per the germline V gene, CDR1 is LGHDT and CDR2 is YNNKEL (reference sequence). CDR3 protein: CASSQGPFGEQFF. The CDR3 DNA reads TGTGCCAGCAGCCAAGGGCCATTCGGGGAGCAGTTCTTC.

This sequence joins TRBV7-9 and TRBJ2-7; 12 bases fit TRBD2. V lost 4 bases and J lost 1; bases outside the gene matches: 2. Germline-derived CDR1 and CDR2 are SEHNR and FQNEAQ (reference sequence). This CDR3 has 15 amino acids. This chain's CDR3 is CASSSGLAGSYEQYF. CDR3 DNA: TGTGCCAGCAGCTCGGGACTAGCGGGTTCCTACGAGCAGTACTTC.

The DNA for the CDR3 is TGTGCCAGTAGTTCTGGACAGGGGGCTATCGAGCAGTACTTC. As protein: CASSSGQGAIEQYF. The V and J genes are TRBV19 and TRBJ2-7; 11 bases fit TRBD1. Germline CDR1 reads LNHDA; CDR2 reads SQIVND (reference sequence). J gave up 6 bases and V 5 bases, and 6 bases lay outside the gene matches. The CDR3 sequence is 14 residues long.

The chain has TRBV6-5 and TRBJ1-1; D unresolved. The CDR3 loop spans 13 amino acids. V was clipped by 1 base and J by 5 bases, with 8 bases between them. Per germline, CDR1 MNHEY and CDR2 SVGAGI. The CDR3 sequence: CASSYLGGTEAFF. CDR3 DNA: TGTGCCAGCAGTTACTTGGGAGGGACTGAAGCTTTCTTT.

This chain uses TRBV19 with TRBJ1-4; no clear D gene. The ends were cut back, 4 bases at V and 13 bases at J, with 13 bases in the middle. The CDR3 runs 12 residues. The germline V gene encodes CDR1 LNHDA and CDR2 SQIVND (reference sequence). Here the CDR3 DNA reads TGTGCCAGTAGTACCTCCTTGGCCGCACTGTTTTTT. Its protein is CASSTSLAALFF.

The gene calls are TRBV19 and TRBJ1-2, with D perhaps matching TRBD1 (6 bases). Germline CDR1 and CDR2: LNHDA and SQIVND (reference sequence). CDR3 length equals 15 residues. Trimming cost V 3 bases and J 1 base, with 12 bases left between them. Here the CDR3 reads CASSMVGGINYGYTF. As DNA, the CDR3 is TGTGCCAGTAGTATGGTAGGGGGTATTAACTATGGCTACACCTTC.

The chain combines TRBV11-2 with TRBJ2-1; TRBD2 matches 12 bases. With V trimmed by 3 bases and J by 5 bases, 5 bases remained unmatched. The CDR3 is 16 amino acids. Germline V gives CDR1 SGHAT, CDR2 FQNNGV. The DNA for the CDR3 is TGTGCCAGCAGCTTCCTAGCGGGGGGGCAAGACAATGAGCAGTTCTTC. Translating it yields CASSFLAGGQDNEQFF.